The TCR beta chain described here comes from a study of CD8+ T cells in alopecia areata. On the study more broadly: Oral tofacitinib (5 to 10 mg twice daily) was administered to treated patients. Tofacitinib ran for 6 to 18 months before 6 months off drug. Whole-study results and caveats: Possibly as an HLA-related effect, TCR sharing across patients appeared less clear than in mice.

Trimming left V 3 bases short and J 5 bases short, with 14 bases between. This CDR3 is built from 15 residues. Germline values: CDR1 MGHDK, CDR2 SYGVNS. Peripheral blood samples and lesional scalp punch biopsies were obtained from alopecia areata patients. Note on this clone: Its antigen is as yet unknown.

The authors extracted RNA and reverse transcribed it into cDNA as the sequencing template. Libraries were prepared by immunoSEQ multiplex PCR; TCRdb keeps only in-frame clonotypes and omits some of them. The sample has 150,000 or so clones; around 47% are singletons. The chain employs TRBV25-1 and TRBJ1-3, with a tentative D call TRBD1 (6 bases). Source material: CD4+ T cells sorted from blood. The receptor was isolated from a human donor with alopecia areata. The CDR3 sequence: CASSDNTGFRNTIYF. The CDR3 DNA follows: TGTGCCAGCAGTGACAATACAGGGTTCAGAAACACCATATATTTT. Together with reference TRBV25-1 and TRBJ1-3, the CDR3 gives the full variable domain: EADIYQTPRYLVIGTGKKITLECSQTMGHDKMYWYQQDPGMELHLIHYSYGVNSTEKGDLSSESTVSRIRTEHFPLTLESARPSHTSQYLCASSDNTGFRNTIYFGEGSWLTVV.